Below are 14 T cell receptor beta chains sequenced from a single sample in a study of blood T cell repertoires in COVID-19 (dated by TCRdb to 2018 to 2021). Receptor libraries were prepared by the immunoSEQ multiplex PCR assay. In its TCRdb copy, this immuneACCESS table keeps in-frame sequences only and misses some clones. Where compared with another copy, unresolved V genes explain less than half of these, and the others have no known cause. In this sample the table shows about 190,000 clones, 86% of which occur a single time. Jointly, the top ten make up 5.6% of the sample. Specimen: PBMCs or T cells enriched from blood (not recorded which). The source is a man aged 35-49 years with acute COVID-19.

The gene calls are TRBV5-1 and TRBJ2-5; D gene ambiguous. V was trimmed by 2 bases and J by 4 bases, leaving 3 bases between them. Germline values: CDR1 SGHRS, CDR2 YFSETQ. The CDR3 spans 11 residues. The CDR3 protein is CASSLAETQYF. The DNA for the CDR3 is TGCGCCAGCAGCTTAGCAGAGACCCAGTACTTC.

V is TRBV15 and J is TRBJ1-5, with TRBD1 as a possible D gene (5 bases). Germline V gives CDR1 LNHNV, CDR2 YYDKDF (reference sequence). This CDR3 spans 12 amino acids. With 9 bases removed from V and 4 bases from J, the gap between germline ends came to 10 bases. The CDR3 loop reads CATGPRNQPQHF. CDR3 DNA sequence: TGTGCCACGGGGCCCAGAAATCAGCCCCAGCATTTT.

The chain is built from TRBV7-9 and TRBJ2-3, with 12 bases aligning to TRBD2. Germline trimming cut 4 bases from V and 5 bases from J; bases unmatched to any gene: 1. The CDR3 covers 14 residues. Germline CDR1 and CDR2: SEHNR and FQNEAQ (reference sequence). The CDR3 nucleotides are TGTGCCAGCAGCTCGACTAGCGGGAGAGATACGCAGTATTTT. Translated, it gives CASSSTSGRDTQYF.

The rearrangement uses TRBV10-3 and TRBJ1-1; a possible D gene is TRBD1 (6 bases). Germline V gene lookup returns CDR1 ENHRY and CDR2 SYGVKD. The ends were cut back, 11 bases at V and 2 bases at J, with 15 bases in the middle. This CDR3 contains 13 residues. The DNA of the CDR3 is TGTGCCCTCAAGACAGGCTTCAACACTGAAGCTTTCTTT. Translated, it gives CALKTGFNTEAFF.

V gene TRBV25-1 combines with J gene TRBJ1-1; D gene uncertain. CDR3 size: 13 residues. Germline V CDR1 and CDR2: MGHDK, SYGVNS. V was pared by 7 bases and J by 0 bases, with 9 bases between. This CDR3 is CASNSFMNTEAFF. Written as DNA, the CDR3 is TGTGCCAGCAATAGTTTTATGAACACTGAAGCTTTCTTT.

The chain employs TRBV20-1 and TRBJ1-1; D is unresolved. Germline V gene data show CDR1 as DFQATT and CDR2 as SNEGSKA (reference sequence). V was clipped by 3 bases and J by 2 bases, with 10 bases between them. This CDR3 has 13 residues. The CDR3 is CSASTQVNTEAFF. CDR3 DNA: TGCAGTGCTAGTACCCAGGTTAACACTGAAGCTTTCTTT.

The chain uses TRBV24-1 and TRBJ2-7; possible D gene TRBD2, 6 bases. V lost 3 bases and J lost 6, with 17 bases in between. The CDR3 contains 15 residues. CDR1 KGHDR and CDR2 SFDVKD come from the germline V gene. The CDR3 sequence: CATSDNSPGDSEQYF. The CDR3 DNA follows: TGTGCCACCAGTGATAATTCCCCGGGGGACTCCGAGCAGTACTTC.

As regards this clone: Mismatch with germline at one junction end may stem from a read error. J is TRBJ1-2 and V is TRBV27; D not resolved. The CDR3 consists of 13 residues. Germline CDR1 reads MNHEY; CDR2 reads SMNVEV (reference sequence). CDR3 DNA sequence: TGTGCCAGCGGTTTACTACCAAACTATGGCTACACCTTC. Protein: CASGLLPNYGYTF.

V gene TRBV11-3 combines with J gene TRBJ1-1; possibly TRBD1 for D (6 bases). The CDR3 contains 12 residues. Per the germline V gene, CDR1 is SGHNT and CDR2 is YENEEA. V lost 8 bases and J 7 bases, leaving 14 bases between the germline ends. This CDR3 reads CASSVQGGEAFF. The CDR3, as DNA: TGTGCCAGCTCCGTACAGGGTGGTGAAGCTTTCTTT.

This clone was detected a few times. This chain joins TRBV27 and TRBJ2-1; D gene unclear. This CDR3 contains 15 residues. Germline lookup yields CDR1 MNHEY and CDR2 SMNVEV (reference sequence). Trimming took off 6 bases at V and 0 bases at J, with 12 bases between the two ends. CDR3 in DNA: TGTGCCAGCAGCCCAACGCTGAGCTCCTACAATGAGCAGTTCTTC. It encodes CASSPTLSSYNEQFF.

The rearrangement uses TRBV30 and TRBJ2-5, with D perhaps TRBD1 (6 bases). The CDR3 contains 13 residues. V was pared by 5 bases and J by 2 bases, with 12 bases between. Germline loops: CDR1 GTSNPN, CDR2 SVGIG (reference sequence). CDR3 residues: CAWRYRDQETQYF. The CDR3 DNA reads as TGTGCCTGGCGATACAGGGATCAAGAGACCCAGTACTTC. Full variable domain (missing parts from reference TRBV30 and TRBJ2-5): SQTIHQWPATLVQPVGSPLSLECTVEGTSNPNLYWYRQAAGRGLQLLFYSVGIGQISSEVPQNLSASRPQDRQFILSSKKLLLSDSGFYLCAWRYRDQETQYFGPGTRLLVL.

This clone was recorded a few times. J is TRBJ1-1 and V is TRBV10-1; D may be TRBD1 (5 bases). Germline V gives CDR1 WNHNN, CDR2 SYGVQD (reference sequence). The CDR3 spans 13 residues. V dropped 6 bases and J dropped 0 bases, with 8 bases sitting between them. CDR3 coding DNA: TGCGCCAGCAGAGGACATCTGAACACTGAAGCTTTCTTT. Translation gives CASRGHLNTEAFF.

J is TRBJ2-5 and V is TRBV3-1 (or the pseudogene TRBV3-2), with 13 bases aligning to TRBD2. The junction had 4 bases not matched to a gene; V was cut back by 7 bases and J by 2 bases. CDR1 LGHDT and CDR2 YNNKEL come from the germline V gene (reference sequence). The CDR3 runs 15 residues. The CDR3 DNA reads TGTGCCAGCAACTTACTAGCGGGAGGGCAAGAGACCCAGTACTTC. Amino acid sequence: CASNLLAGGQETQYF.

DNA of the CDR3: TGTGCCAGCAGGCACGGGGATTCCGGTTCACCCCTCCACTTT. Translating gives CASRHGDSGSPLHF. V gene TRBV7-9 combines with J gene TRBJ1-6; D is unclear. This CDR3 is built from 14 residues. Germline values: CDR1 SEHNR, CDR2 FQNEAQ (reference sequence). With 6 bases removed from V and 9 bases from J, the gap between germline ends came to 15 bases. The variable domain in full, with the rest retrieved from reference TRBV7-9 and TRBJ1-6, is DTGVSQNPRHKITKRGQNVTFRCDPISEHNRLYWYRQTLGQGPEFLTYFQNEAQLEKSRLLSDRFSAERPKGSFSTLEIQRTEQGDSAMYLCASRHGDSGSPLHFGNGTRLTVT.